This T cell receptor (beta chain) was recovered during a study of Ad26.COV2.S vaccination and SARS-CoV-2 variants. At the level of the study: Within the COV1001 Ad26.COV2.S trial arm, the donor was enrolled.

Assay used: immunoSEQ multiplex PCR; TCRdb lists only in-frame clones, some missing. This sample yields roughly 420,000 clones, of which 89% are seen a single time; about 2.4% belongs to the top ten. J lost 2 bases, V lost 4 bases, and 4 bases had no gene match. The CDR3 has 16 residues. Per the germline V gene, CDR1 is KGHDR and CDR2 is SFDVKD. The study's findings and limits: Placebo recipients and vaccine recipients were similar in non-spike TCR breadth.

Described treatment: around 19 received Ad26.COV2.S at low or high dose, single or two shots; about 5 received placebo; per-sample allocation not given. Specimens were obtained on day 63 following the first vaccine or placebo injection. This person who donated was an adult of 18-55 years in Boston. Comments on this clone: The target antigen is unknown.

Sequences were derived from peripheral blood, sampled in a trial of Ad26.COV2.S vaccine versus placebo. This TCR was recovered from a person aged 18-65 years who received the Ad26.COV2.S COVID-19 vaccine or a placebo. The rearrangement links TRBV24-1 to TRBJ2-5; TRBD2 agrees at 12 bases. The CDR3 protein is CATSEPGTSGQETQYF. The CDR3 region has the DNA TGTGCCACCAGTGAGCCCGGGACTAGCGGGCAAGAGACCCAGTACTTC.